The rows below give T cell receptor beta chains drawn from one sample of a study of preoperative IRX-2 immunotherapy in early breast cancer. Only in-frame clones appear in the TCRdb table, and some are missing; sequencing was by immunoSEQ multiplex PCR. This sample has about 89,000 clones; 80% to 90% occur once, and the top ten carry roughly 2%. The sequences come from tumor tissue, collected after IRX-2 immunotherapy. All receptors derive from a human donor with breast cancer. Both conserved end residues are part of each CDR3. A D gene is named only where the DNA matches it firmly. Part of the rows lack a size; the others show once, few, many or a class for expanded clones.

abundance,v_gene,d_gene,j_gene,CDR3aa,CDR3nt
once,TRBV7-6,-,TRBJ1-2,CASSPGGAIGGYTF,TGTGCCAGCAGCCCGGGGGGGGCTATAGGTGGCTACACCTTC
-,TRBV28,-,TRBJ1-3,CASTRGPRSGNTIYF,TGTGCCAGCACTCGAGGGCCGCGCTCTGGAAACACCATATATTTT
once,TRBV1,-,TRBJ2-7,CASSQPAGQGPYEQYF,TGCGCCAGCAGCCAGCCCGCGGGACAGGGCCCCTACGAGCAGTACTTC
-,TRBV18,TRBD1,TRBJ2-5,CASSPTTGWGQETQYF,TGTGCCAGCTCACCCACGACAGGGTGGGGGCAAGAGACCCAGTACTTC
-,TRBV6-8,-,TRBJ1-1,CAIGQMNTEAFF,TGTGCCATAGGACAGATGAACACTGAAGCTTTCTTT
-,TRBV11-3,TRBD1,TRBJ2-1,CASSITGGPYNEQFF,TGTGCCAGCAGCATCACAGGGGGCCCCTACAATGAGCAGTTCTTC
medium-sized,TRBV1,-,TRBJ1-3,CASSQGRSRAHTIYF,TGCGCCAGCAGCCAAGGGCGGTCCAGGGCTCACACCATATATTTT
-,TRBV28,TRBD2,TRBJ2-7,CASNDLGLAGGLAPYEQYF,TGTGCCAGCAACGACCTTGGACTAGCGGGGGGACTTGCTCCCTACGAGCAGTACTTC
-,TRBV15,-,TRBJ1-5,CATSTSPGTGSNQPQHF,TGTGCCACCAGCACCTCTCCTGGCACGGGTAGCAATCAGCCCCAGCATTTT
-,TRBV14,-,TRBJ2-2,CASSQDMGVNSRTGELFF,TGTGCCAGCAGCCAAGACATGGGAGTAAACAGTCGCACCGGGGAGCTGTTTTTT
once,TRBV6-7,-,TRBJ2-5,CASRRTTLRHQETQYF,TGTGCCAGCAGAAGGACGACCCTAAGGCACCAAGAGACCCAGTACTTC
-,TRBV6-4,-,TRBJ1-4,CAISDDLNEKLFF,TGTGCCATCAGTGATGATCTGAATGAAAAACTGTTTTTT
-,TRBV19,-,TRBJ1-6,CASRTDQINPNSPLHF,TGTGCCAGTAGGACAGACCAGATCAACCCCAATTCACCCCTCCACTTT
-,TRBV19,-,TRBJ2-6,CASSNPQGSGANVLTF,TGTGCCAGTAGTAACCCTCAGGGCTCTGGGGCCAACGTCCTGACTTTC
-,TRBV28,TRBD1,TRBJ1-1,CASRPDRGHTEAFF,TGTGCCAGCAGACCGGACAGGGGGCACACTGAAGCTTTCTTT
-,TRBV18,TRBD1,TRBJ2-2,CASSPDRGTTTGELFF,TGTGCCAGCTCACCGGACAGGGGGACTACCACCGGGGAGCTGTTTTTT
once,TRBV5-1,-,TRBJ1-5,CASSLEGASNQPQHF,TGCGCCAGCAGCTTGGAGGGCGCTAGCAATCAGCCCCAGCATTTT
-,TRBV18,TRBD1,TRBJ2-7,CASSQGQGAYEQYF,TGTGCCAGCTCACAGGGACAGGGGGCCTACGAGCAGTACTTC
once,TRBV19,-,TRBJ2-3,CASSTIPSTDTQYF,TGTGCCAGTAGTACAATTCCTAGCACAGATACGCAGTATTTT
-,TRBV10-1,TRBD2,TRBJ2-3,CASSESRRELTDTQYF,TGCGCCAGTAGTGAGTCGCGGCGGGAGCTCACAGATACGCAGTATTTT
-,TRBV15,-,TRBJ2-7,CATSRDQGQGEQYF,TGTGCCACCAGCAGAGATCAGGGACAAGGCGAGCAGTACTTC
-,TRBV11-3,TRBD2,TRBJ2-1,CASSTSGSGDEQFF,TGTGCCAGCAGCACTAGCGGGAGCGGGGATGAGCAGTTCTTC
-,TRBV19,-,TRBJ2-1,CASSPRGDEQFF,TGTGCCAGTAGCCCACGGGGCGATGAGCAGTTCTTC
-,TRBV5-1,-,TRBJ1-1,CASRPGLGNTEAFF,TGCGCCAGCAGACCAGGGCTTGGGAACACTGAAGCTTTCTTT
few,TRBV10-2,TRBD1,TRBJ2-1,CASNTPGQGRGNEQFF,TGCGCCAGTAATACCCCGGGACAGGGGAGAGGGAATGAGCAGTTCTTC
few,TRBV5-1,TRBD1,TRBJ2-3,CASSITGGPTDTQYF,TGCGCCAGCAGCATTACAGGGGGACCCACAGATACGCAGTATTTT
-,TRBV19,TRBD1,TRBJ2-1,CASRDRGYNEQFF,TGTGCCAGCCGGGACAGGGGTTACAATGAGCAGTTCTTC
-,TRBV27,-,TRBJ1-5,CASSLSQGGGQPQHF,TGTGCCAGCAGTTTATCGCAGGGTGGAGGACAGCCCCAGCATTTT
-,TRBV6-8,-,TRBJ1-1,CAISGAGGTEAFF,TGTGCCATCAGCGGTGCTGGAGGCACTGAAGCTTTCTTT
-,TRBV6-7,-,TRBJ1-5,CASSPLRWAHSNQPQHF,TGTGCCAGCAGTCCTCTGCGGTGGGCACATAGCAATCAGCCCCAGCATTTT
-,TRBV12-5,TRBD1,TRBJ1-5,CASGLVRETGNLNSNQPQHF,TGTGCTAGTGGTTTGGTACGCGAGACAGGGAATTTAAATAGCAATCAGCCCCAGCATTTT
-,TRBV5-1,TRBD1,TRBJ2-2,CASSSGTAGTGELFF,TGCGCCAGCAGCTCCGGGACAGCTGGCACCGGGGAGCTGTTTTTT
-,TRBV10-1,-,TRBJ2-7,CASSESSQKNEQYF,TGCGCCAGCAGTGAGTCGTCACAGAAAAACGAGCAGTACTTC
-,TRBV30,-,TRBJ2-3,CAWSLYRTDTQYF,TGTGCCTGGAGTCTCTACCGCACAGATACGCAGTATTTT
once,TRBV6-8,-,TRBJ1-6,CASSYETGGPGYNSPLHF,TGTGCCAGCAGTTACGAAACAGGAGGGCCGGGTTATAATTCACCCCTCCACTTT
-,TRBV28,TRBD1,TRBJ2-5,CASSTMPGTGGRQETQYF,TGTGCCAGCAGTACTATGCCCGGGACAGGGGGCCGCCAAGAGACCCAGTACTTC
-,TRBV30,-,TRBJ2-7,CAWRDAGSSYEQYF,TGTGCCTGGAGGGATGCGGGGAGCTCCTACGAGCAGTACTTC
-,TRBV7-6,-,TRBJ1-5,CASSPNREGQPQHF,TGTGCCAGCAGCCCAAACAGGGAGGGGCAGCCCCAGCATTTT
-,TRBV10-2,TRBD1,TRBJ1-3,CASLQGQDPSGNTIYF,TGCGCCAGCCTACAAGGACAGGATCCCTCTGGAAACACCATATATTTT
few,TRBV6-8,TRBD1,TRBJ2-1,CASSGRTGYRNEQFF,TGTGCCAGCAGTGGTCGGACAGGGTATCGAAATGAGCAGTTCTTC